These 9 T cell receptor beta chains share one sample of origin, sequenced in a study of T-cell memory formation after mild COVID-19. Using its own MiXCR run on the 5' RACE reads, TCRdb lists one record per CDR3 protein. This table has roughly 99,000 distinct CDR3 sequences, 13% to 15% appearing once. Sequencing was done on a sample of PBMCs or a T cell subset sorted from them (not recorded which). The receptors were sampled from a young man who had mild COVID-19 (a few samples of this study predate the infection). Cell type and time point are not known.

This clonotype has a handful of counts. This rearrangement joins TRBV7-8 to TRBJ2-1, with D uncertain. V lost 1 base, J lost 4 bases, and 5 bases lay in between. Germline V gene sequence: CDR1 SGHVS, CDR2 FQNEAQ. The CDR3 is 13 residues long. CDR3 in amino acids: CASSLGLYNEQFF. As DNA, the CDR3 is TGTGCCAGCAGCTTAGGACTGTACAATGAGCAGTTCTTC.

The chain couples TRBV6-2 or TRBV6-3 to TRBJ2-1; the D gene could be TRBD1 or TRBD2 (5 bases each). The V end lost 7 bases, the J end lost 9 bases, and 16 bases lay between the germline ends. This CDR3 is 13 amino acids long. Germline CDR1 is MNHEY and CDR2 is SVGEGT. This CDR3 is CASTSPAGSEQFF. The CDR3 DNA is TGTGCCAGCACTAGCCCGGCAGGGTCTGAGCAGTTCTTC.

This chain joins TRBV9 and TRBJ2-7; tentatively, D is TRBD2 (6 bases). The V end was cut by 6 bases, the J end by 5 bases, with 18 bases between. Germline V gene lookup returns CDR1 SGDLS and CDR2 YYNGEE. There are 14 residues in the CDR3. This CDR3 reads CASNHRDGGDEQYF. CDR3 bases: TGTGCCAGCAACCACCGGGACGGCGGGGACGAGCAGTACTTC.

This clonotype has just a few counts. The V gene is TRBV10-3, the J gene TRBJ2-6, with no clear D. Trimming stripped 4 bases from V and 2 bases from J, with 18 bases between. Germline V lookup: CDR1 ENHRY, CDR2 SYGVKD. This CDR3 is built from 18 residues. Here the CDR3 DNA reads TGTGCCATCAGTGCCGTCCACCGCGCCATTGCTGGGGCCAACGTCCTGACTTTC. It is translated as CAISAVHRAIAGANVLTF.

This clonotype was picked up a small number of times. V is TRBV12-3 or TRBV12-4 and J is TRBJ2-1, with 14 bases identical to TRBD2. The CDR3 is made up of 18 amino acids. V lost 4 bases to trimming and J lost 1 base; unmatched junction nucleotides: 6. The CDR3 coding sequence is TGTGCCAGCAGTTCCAGACTAGCGGGGGGGTTGTCCTACAATGAGCAGTTCTTC. Its protein is CASSSRLAGGLSYNEQFF.

The chain employs TRBV5-1 and TRBJ1-1; a weak D match, TRBD1 (6 bases). The germline V gene has CDR1 SGHRS and CDR2 YFSETQ. Trimming pared 4 bases from V and 6 bases from J, leaving 22 bases between. The CDR3 is 16 amino acids. The CDR3 nucleotides are TGCGCCAGCAGCCACCTACCAGGCGACAGGCCTCCTGAAGCTTTCTTT. Translation: CASSHLPGDRPPEAFF.

This chain joins TRBV9 and TRBJ2-1; D is undetermined. The CDR3 extends over 13 amino acids. Looked up from germline, CDR1 is SGDLS and CDR2 is YYNGEE. Trimming took off 0 bases at V and 8 bases at J, with 9 bases between the two ends. CDR3 sequence reads: CASSVDVSDEQFF. In nucleotides, the CDR3 is TGTGCCAGCAGCGTAGACGTATCCGATGAGCAGTTCTTC. The whole variable domain, remainder taken from reference TRBV9 and TRBJ2-1, is DSGVTQTPKHLITATGQRVTLRCSPRSGDLSVYWYQQSLDQGLQFLIQYYNGEERAKGNILERFSAQQFPDLHSELNLSSLELGDSALYFCASSVDVSDEQFFGPGTRLTVL.

This clonotype was counted only a few times. The CDR3 carries no conserved terminal phenylalanine or tryptophan, so it likely arises from a read error. The J gene is TRBJ2-7, the V gene TRBV4-1; D could derive from TRBD1 or TRBD2 (5 bases each). V lost 1 base and J lost 2, with 9 bases in between. This CDR3 comprises 14 residues. In germline, CDR1 is MGHRA, CDR2 YSYEKL. DNA for the CDR3: TGCGCCAGCAGCCAAGCGGGACGGCCCTACGAGCAGTACTCC. Protein: CASSQAGRPYEQYS.

The genes are TRBV10-1 and TRBJ2-3; D could derive from TRBD1 or TRBD2 (5 bases each). The germline CDR1 and CDR2 sequences are WNHNN and SYGVQD (reference sequence). Trimming removed 3 bases at V and 2 bases at J, with 9 bases between. CDR3 length equals 14 residues. CDR3 in DNA: TGCGCCAGCAGTGATGGGACCCCCACAGATACGCAGTATTTT. Amino acid sequence: CASSDGTPTDTQYF.